The T cell receptor beta chain under discussion was sequenced for a study of tumor and adjacent non-tumor tissue in lung cancer. Looking at the study overall: Samples averaged about 3.8 million productive TCRbeta reads each.

In its sample, this clonotype was seen a few times. This may arise from a read error, as a much more abundant clone is one base away. The template was RNA from unsorted bulk tissue. The normal lung tissue was taken more than 3 cm from the tumor edge. A modified ARM-PCR protocol with three rounds of nested PCR amplified TCRbeta. TCRdb re-called the multiplex PCR reads with MiXCR, one entry per CDR3 protein. The sample records some 100,000 distinct CDR3 sequences, roughly 60% being singletons. The sample comprised distant non-tumor lung tissue. The clonotype comes from a young man with non-small cell lung cancer.

The CDR3 nucleotides read TGTGCCAGCAGGCCCGGGACACTAATGTTGAACACTGAAGTTTTCTTT. The encoded protein is CASRPGTLMLNTEVFF. The rearrangement uses TRBV12-3 or TRBV12-4 and TRBJ1-1; D possibly corresponds to TRBD1 (6 bases). The CDR3 is 16 residues long.